This TCR beta chain was profiled in a study of T cell responses to AZD1222 COVID-19 vaccine. Notes on the study in general: Close to half of spike-specific TCRs reportedly recognize unmutated variant regions.

Comment on this clone: Its target is unknown.

This CDR3 region has 18 residues. Generated by immunoSEQ multiplex PCR, the TCRdb table keeps only in-frame clones and is missing some. The sample shows 150,000 to 200,000 clones, roughly 92% of them seen only once. This specimen was peripheral blood, taken on day 0 of AZD1222 vaccination. The genes are TRBV12-1 and TRBJ1-5; the D call TRBD1 from the table was never checked on the DNA. TRBV12-1 is listed as a pseudogene. The origin of this receptor is an adult in good health. The CDR3 nucleotides read TGTGCCAGCAGCTTTGCAAGCGTGACAGGGGACTCCAATCAGCCCCAGCATTTT. This codes for CASSFASVTGDSNQPQHF.